The 26 T cell receptor beta chains listed next were all sequenced from one sample in a study of Graves' ophthalmopathy and Graves' hyperthyroidism. RNA transcripts were the template, and TCR beta CDR3 regions were amplified from them. First-round RT-PCR used HTBI primers; second-round multiplex PCR followed. One entry per CDR3 protein results from TCRdb running MiXCR on the multiplex PCR reads. The sample includes around 470,000 distinct CDR3 sequences, roughly 14% of them seen just once. The sequencing input was blood. The receptors stem from a woman aged 25-40 years with Graves' ophthalmopathy.

The table lists this clonotype with many counts. The genes are TRBV2 and TRBJ1-1, with a possible D match to TRBD1 (5 bases). The V gene lost 6 bases and the J gene lost 11 bases, with 16 bases spanning the gap. This CDR3 has 12 residues. In germline, CDR1 is SNHLY, CDR2 FYNNEI. CDR3: CASREFGGSAFF. The CDR3 DNA reads TGTGCCAGCAGGGAGTTTGGGGGAAGTGCTTTCTTT.

Many counts were recorded for this clonotype. The V and J genes are TRBV29-1 and TRBJ1-5; 10 bases fit TRBD1. Germline V gives CDR1 SQVTM, CDR2 ANQGSEA. V was pared by 7 bases and J by 6 bases, with 6 bases of the junction left unmatched. This CDR3 is 13 amino acids long. The CDR3 loop is CSGGTGVGQPQHF. The DNA of the CDR3 is TGCAGCGGGGGGACAGGGGTAGGTCAGCCCCAGCATTTT.

This clonotype was picked up many times. This chain joins TRBV28 and TRBJ1-2; 9 bases match TRBD1. The germline V gene encodes CDR1 MDHEN and CDR2 SYDVKM. This CDR3 is built from 16 residues. V was pared by 5 bases and J by 2 bases, with 9 bases of the junction left unmatched. CDR3: CASSPPGQGLNYGYTF. CDR3 bases: TGTGCCAGCAGTCCACCGGGACAGGGCTTAAACTATGGCTACACCTTC.

This clonotype was seen at least ten times. This sequence joins TRBV5-1 and TRBJ1-1; 8 nucleotides agree with TRBD1. Losses at the gene ends were 1 base for V and 1 base for J; bases not matched to a gene: 6. CDR1 and CDR2 (germline): SGHRS, YFSETQ. This CDR3 is built from 16 residues. The CDR3 loop is CASSLSQGARNTEAFF. CDR3 sequence (DNA): TGCGCCAGCAGCTTGTCGCAGGGGGCTAGGAACACTGAAGCTTTCTTT.

This clonotype was detected a few times. This rearrangement joins TRBV25-1 to TRBJ2-5; D remains ambiguous. CDR1 MGHDK and CDR2 SYGVNS come from the germline V gene. This CDR3 contains 15 residues. The V end was cut by 2 bases, the J end by 4 bases, with 14 bases between. The chain's CDR3 is CASSERDVFGETQYF. In DNA form, the CDR3 reads TGTGCCAGCAGTGAAAGGGATGTATTTGGAGAGACCCAGTACTTC. The full variable domain, completed using reference TRBV25-1 and TRBJ2-5, is EADIYQTPRYLVIGTGKKITLECSQTMGHDKMYWYQQDPGMELHLIHYSYGVNSTEKGDLSSESTVSRIRTEHFPLTLESARPSHTSQYLCASSERDVFGETQYFGPGTRLLVL.

This clonotype has at least ten counts. This chain joins TRBV7-2 and TRBJ1-2; D is undetermined. Between the trimmed V and J ends, which lost 5 bases and 3 bases, there was a span of 4 bases. The CDR3 contains 11 residues. Germline V gives CDR1 SGHTA, CDR2 FQGNSA. The CDR3 sequence is CASSADYGYTF. CDR3 DNA sequence: TGTGCCAGCAGCGCAGACTATGGCTACACCTTC.

This clonotype showed up many times. The chain links TRBV14 to TRBJ2-7; 10 nucleotides line up with TRBD1. Germline V lookup: CDR1 SGHDN, CDR2 FVKESK. The CDR3 runs to 14 residues. The junction had 1 base not matched to a gene; V was cut back by 3 bases and J by 2 bases. The CDR3 nucleotides read TGTGCCAGCAGCCAGGACAGGGGGACCTACGAGCAGTACTTC. Residues: CASSQDRGTYEQYF.

This clonotype appeared many times. The chain combines TRBV28 with TRBJ2-7, with D perhaps matching TRBD1 (5 bases). CDR3 length: 15 amino acids. V was clipped by 1 base and J by 1 base, with 11 bases between them. Germline CDR1 MDHEN, CDR2 SYDVKM. CDR3 sequence reads: CASSLYRPASYEQYF. CDR3 bases: TGTGCCAGCAGTTTATACAGGCCGGCATCCTACGAGCAGTACTTC.

This clonotype was seen at least ten times. The gene calls are TRBV6-1 and TRBJ2-7; a possible D gene is TRBD2 (5 bases). Trimming stripped 10 bases from V and 3 bases from J, with 16 bases between. The CDR3 totals 13 residues. The V gene's germline CDR1 is MNHNS and CDR2 SASEGT. CDR3 DNA sequence: TGTGCCACCGCTTTCGGGATAAGCTACGAGCAGTACTTC. Translation gives CATAFGISYEQYF.

The chain combines TRBV11-2 with TRBJ2-7; unclear D gene. CDR1 and CDR2 (germline): SGHAT, FQNNGV. CDR3 length equals 14 residues. Trimming removed 1 base from V and 5 bases from J, with 12 bases in between. CDR3 coding DNA: TGTGCCAGCAGCTTAGGAAAACCTCTCGACGAGCAGTACTTC. Translation: CASSLGKPLDEQYF.

At least ten counts were recorded for this clonotype. This chain uses TRBV28 with TRBJ1-6; no clear D gene. The V gene lost 7 bases and the J gene lost 6 bases, with 16 bases spanning the gap. The CDR3 length is 15 residues. Germline CDR1 is MDHEN and CDR2 is SYDVKM. The CDR3 nucleotides read TGTGCCAGCAATTTTAGAAGTAGGCCTAATTCACCCCTCCACTTT. Its translation is CASNFRSRPNSPLHF.

The CDR3 loop reads CASSQRLTASAKNIQYF. In DNA, the CDR3 is TGCGCCAGCAGCCAAAGGTTGACAGCGTCAGCCAAAAACATTCAGTACTTC. The rearrangement uses TRBV4-1 and TRBJ2-4, with D possibly matching TRBD1 (5 bases). The CDR3 has 17 residues. Trimming left V 2 bases short and J 0 bases short, with 14 bases between. Germline lookup yields CDR1 MGHRA and CDR2 YSYEKL.

V and J are TRBV7-2 and TRBJ2-7; 9 bases fit TRBD1. The junction had 3 bases not matched to a gene; V was cut back by 0 bases and J by 6 bases. This CDR3 region has 14 residues. Germline V lookup: CDR1 SGHTA, CDR2 FQGNSA. CDR3 in DNA: TGTGCCAGCAGCTTAGCGGGGACAGGGAGCGAGCAGTACTTC. Translating it yields CASSLAGTGSEQYF.

Ten or more counts support this clonotype. This chain links TRBV7-2 with TRBJ2-2; TRBD2 agrees at 12 bases. With 3 bases clipped from V and 5 bases from J, the junction kept 1 base outside the gene matches. Germline V gene data show CDR1 as SGHTA and CDR2 as FQGNSA. This CDR3 spans 15 amino acids. The CDR3: CASSFGLAGTGELFF. CDR3 DNA sequence: TGTGCCAGCAGCTTTGGACTAGCGGGGACCGGGGAGCTGTTTTTT.

Many counts were recorded for this clonotype. J is TRBJ1-3 and V is TRBV6-2 or TRBV6-3, with TRBD1 matching 9 bases. Germline V gene data show CDR1 as MNHEY and CDR2 as SVGEGT. This CDR3 is built from 14 residues. The ends lost 8 bases at V and 4 bases at J; junction bases unmatched: 6. CDR3 DNA sequence: TGTGCCAGCGGTGGACAGGGGACCGGAAACACCATATATTTT. It codes for CASGGQGTGNTIYF.

This clonotype was found many times. The V and J genes are TRBV5-1 and TRBJ2-5, with D hard to call. Trimming removed 4 bases at V and 5 bases at J, with 21 bases between. Germline-derived CDR1 and CDR2 are SGHRS and YFSETQ. The CDR3 consists of 16 residues. DNA for the CDR3: TGCGCCAGCAGCGGTTTCCAGGATCAGAGCTGGGAGACCCAGTACTTC. Residues: CASSGFQDQSWETQYF. The variable domain in full, with the rest retrieved from reference TRBV5-1 and TRBJ2-5, is KAGVTQTPRYLIKTRGQQVTLSCSPISGHRSVSWYQQTPGQGLQFLFEYFSETQRNKGNFPGRFSGRQFSNSRSEMNVSTLELGDSALYLCASSGFQDQSWETQYFGPGTRLLVL.

Many counts were recorded for this clonotype. The chain has TRBV12-3 or TRBV12-4 and TRBJ1-1; D not resolved. The CDR3 length is 13 residues. Trimming took 6 bases from V and 4 from J, leaving 12 bases between them. This CDR3 reads CASRERGFTEAFF. The CDR3 DNA is TGTGCCAGCAGGGAAAGAGGGTTCACTGAAGCTTTCTTT.

The sample holds a few counts of this clonotype. The chain combines TRBV4-2 with TRBJ2-7, with 7 bases aligning to TRBD2. The CDR3 runs to 19 residues. The V gene end was trimmed by 0 bases and the J gene end by 3 bases; junction bases not matched to a gene: 17. Germline CDR1 LGHNA, CDR2 YNFKEQ. CDR3: CASSQELAGASFTHYEQYF. The CDR3 nucleotides are TGTGCCAGCAGCCAAGAGTTAGCGGGTGCTTCTTTTACCCACTACGAGCAGTACTTC.

CDR3 nucleotides: TGTGCCAGCAGCGTCCGGACTAGCGGGAGGGACGAGCAGTACTTC. Its protein is CASSVRTSGRDEQYF. J is TRBJ2-7 and V is TRBV11-1, with 15 bases matching TRBD2. CDR3 size: 15 residues. The V and J ends lost 5 bases and 5 bases, in that order; junction bases with no gene match: 4. Germline-derived CDR1 and CDR2 are SGHAT and FQDESV (reference sequence).

This clonotype was recorded many times. The DNA of the CDR3 is TGTGCCAGCAGCTTAGGGGATCAATATAATTCACCCCTCCACTTT. Residues: CASSLGDQYNSPLHF. The chain uses TRBV7-9 and TRBJ1-6; D not resolved. CDR1 is SEHNR and CDR2 is FQNEAQ in the germline V gene (reference sequence). The CDR3 has 15 amino acids. With 1 base removed from V and 4 bases from J, the gap between germline ends came to 8 bases.

This clonotype was recorded many times. The chain joins TRBV11-2 to TRBJ2-7; TRBD1 aligns across 7 bases. The CDR3 is 13 amino acids. Germline V CDR1 and CDR2: SGHAT, FQNNGV. V was clipped by 5 bases and J by 6 bases; unmatched bases: 7. CDR3 nucleotides: TGTGCCAGCAGCCAGACAGACAGGGTCGAGCAGTACTTC. Its translation: CASSQTDRVEQYF.

This clonotype has ten or more counts. The chain couples TRBV7-2 to TRBJ2-5; 8 bases map to TRBD1. This CDR3 has 14 residues. Per germline, CDR1 SGHTA and CDR2 FQGNSA. V lost 5 bases and J lost 5; bases outside the gene matches: 7. CDR3 sequence: CASSVQGGGETQYF. The CDR3 DNA reads TGTGCCAGCAGCGTACAGGGGGGCGGGGAGACCCAGTACTTC.

In this sample, this clonotype turned up many times. The gene calls are TRBV6-1 and TRBJ2-2, with D hard to call. Germline loops: CDR1 MNHNS, CDR2 SASEGT. This CDR3 is 16 amino acids long. The V end lost 6 bases, the J end lost 4 bases, and 18 bases lay between the germline ends. Written as DNA, the CDR3 is TGTGCCAGCAGAGCCCTCTGGATCCCCAGCACCGGGGAGCTGTTTTTT. Amino acid sequence: CASRALWIPSTGELFF.

This clonotype showed up many times. This chain links TRBV20-1 with TRBJ2-5, with D possibly TRBD1 on 5 matching bases. Per germline, CDR1 DFQATT and CDR2 SNEGSKA (reference sequence). The CDR3 contains 16 residues. V dropped 1 base and J dropped 2 bases, with 17 bases sitting between them. CDR3: CSARVSQASFQETQYF. CDR3 coding DNA: TGCAGTGCTAGAGTTTCACAGGCCTCCTTTCAAGAGACCCAGTACTTC.

This clonotype has only a few counts. The V call is TRBV30, the J call TRBJ2-5; the match to TRBD1 covers 10 bases. J was trimmed by 5 bases and V by 0 bases; bases with no gene match: 3. CDR1 is GTSNPN, CDR2 SVGIG, per germline (reference sequence). CDR3 length equals 14 residues. The CDR3 spells CAWSVPGQGETQYF. The DNA for the CDR3 is TGTGCCTGGAGTGTACCGGGACAGGGGGAGACCCAGTACTTC. The full variable domain, its missing parts supplied by reference TRBV30 and TRBJ2-5, is SQTIHQWPATLVQPVGSPLSLECTVEGTSNPNLYWYRQAAGRGLQLLFYSVGIGQISSEVPQNLSASRPQDRQFILSSKKLLLSDSGFYLCAWSVPGQGETQYFGPGTRLLVL.

This clonotype has a count of ten or more. The gene calls are TRBV2 and TRBJ2-7; TRBD2 matches 8 bases. The CDR3 is 15 residues long. Germline values: CDR1 SNHLY, CDR2 FYNNEI. Trimming removed 7 bases from V and 6 bases from J; junction bases left unmatched: 14. CDR3: CASTQMGLGVGEQYF. The CDR3 DNA is TGTGCCAGCACCCAAATGGGACTAGGTGTGGGCGAGCAGTACTTC. Variable domain in full (rest from reference TRBV2 and TRBJ2-7): EPEVTQTPSHQVTQMGQEVILRCVPISNHLYFYWYRQILGQKVEFLVSFYNNEISEKSEIFDDQFSVERPDGSNFTLKIRSTKLEDSAMYFCASTQMGLGVGEQYFGPGTRLTVT.